This passage covers 9 T cell receptor beta chains from one sample sequenced in a study of T cell responses to AZD1222 COVID-19 vaccine. Sequenced by immunoSEQ multiplex PCR; TCRdb stores in-frame clones only, minus some. This sample yields about 76,000 clones, of which over 60% are seen a single time; approximately 25% belongs to the top ten. The specimen comprised peripheral blood, sampled 28 days after the second dose of the MenACWY control vaccine. The source is an adult who received the MenACWY meningococcal vaccine as a control.

J is TRBJ1-2 and V is TRBV18; 8 bases are shared with TRBD1. Unmatched junction bases numbered 7, after V lost 1 base and J lost 0 bases. In germline, CDR1 is KGHSH, CDR2 LQKENI. The CDR3 extends over 17 amino acids. Here the CDR3 reads CASSPLPTGGSNYGYTF. In nucleotides, the CDR3 is TGTGCCAGCTCACCACTCCCAACAGGGGGTTCTAACTATGGCTACACCTTC.

This clone has a single count. The chain recombines TRBV10-3 with TRBJ2-7; 8 bases line up with TRBD1. CDR1 and CDR2 (germline): ENHRY, SYGVKD. The junction had 10 bases not matched to a gene; V was cut back by 8 bases and J by 7 bases. The CDR3 totals 13 residues. The CDR3 coding sequence is TGTGCCATCTGTCCGGGACAGGAGGATGAGCAGTACTTC. It translates to CAICPGQEDEQYF.

This chain connects TRBV6-5 to TRBJ1-1; D is perhaps TRBD1 (5 bases). This CDR3 is built from 13 residues. Trimming removed 10 bases from V and 0 bases from J, with 12 bases in between. Germline V gene sequence: CDR1 MNHEY, CDR2 SVGAGI. CDR3 region: CATGGALNTEAFF. The CDR3 DNA follows: TGTGCCACGGGGGGAGCCTTGAACACTGAAGCTTTCTTT.

Worth noting for this clone: A much larger clone differs from this one at a single base, so this may be a read error. This rearrangement joins TRBV7-2 to TRBJ1-1; no clear D gene. CDR1 and CDR2 (germline): SGHTA, FQGNSA. Trimming took off 1 base at V and 1 base at J, with 4 bases between the two ends. This CDR3 is 13 amino acids long. The DNA for the CDR3 is TGTGCCAGCAGCTTAGAGGCGAACACTGAAGCTTTCTTT. It specifies CASSLEANTEAFF.

This chain joins TRBV5-1 and TRBJ2-3, with D tentatively TRBD1 (6 bases). The CDR3 is 13 residues long. Germline-derived CDR1 and CDR2 are SGHRS and YFSETQ. Trimming removed 4 bases at V and 5 bases at J, with 11 bases between. As DNA, the CDR3 is TGCGCCAGCAGCCCTACAGGGCTAGATACGCAGTATTTT. It yields the protein CASSPTGLDTQYF. The full variable domain, its missing parts supplied by reference TRBV5-1 and TRBJ2-3, is KAGVTQTPRYLIKTRGQQVTLSCSPISGHRSVSWYQQTPGQGLQFLFEYFSETQRNKGNFPGRFSGRQFSNSRSEMNVSTLELGDSALYLCASSPTGLDTQYFGPGTRLTVL.

Only a few counts were recorded for this clone. The chain recombines TRBV7-9 with TRBJ2-6, with unresolved D. V dropped 1 base and J dropped 0 bases, with 7 bases sitting between them. CDR3 length: 16 residues. CDR1 SEHNR and CDR2 FQNEAQ come from the germline V gene (reference sequence). CDR3 coding DNA: TGTGCCAGCAGCTTAGATATTAGCTCTGGGGCCAACGTCCTGACTTTC. This translates into CASSLDISSGANVLTF.

The chain joins TRBV24-1 to TRBJ1-1; possible D gene TRBD1, 5 bases. Trimming pared 12 bases from V and 1 base from J, leaving 11 bases between. The germline CDR1 and CDR2 sequences are KGHDR and SFDVKD. The CDR3 runs 12 residues. The CDR3 DNA sequence: TGTGCCGCGCAGGGCCCGAACACTGAAGCTTTCTTT. This codes for CAAQGPNTEAFF.

The DNA of the CDR3 is TGCAGCGTTGGGCGGGAGCCCTACTACAATGAGCAGTTCTTC. This translates into CSVGREPYYNEQFF. The genes are TRBV29-1 and TRBJ2-1, with 7 bases that match TRBD2. Germline assignment: CDR1 SQVTM and CDR2 ANQGSEA. There are 14 residues in the CDR3. Losses at the gene ends were 4 bases for V and 3 bases for J; bases not matched to a gene: 6.

The chain carries TRBV15 and TRBJ2-1, with 12 bases aligning to TRBD2. This CDR3 comprises 15 residues. From germline, CDR1 is LNHNV and CDR2 YYDKDF (reference sequence). V was clipped by 7 bases and J by 2 bases; unmatched bases: 3. This CDR3 is CATTLAGGPYNEQFF. In DNA, the CDR3 is TGTGCCACCACCCTAGCGGGAGGGCCCTACAATGAGCAGTTCTTC.